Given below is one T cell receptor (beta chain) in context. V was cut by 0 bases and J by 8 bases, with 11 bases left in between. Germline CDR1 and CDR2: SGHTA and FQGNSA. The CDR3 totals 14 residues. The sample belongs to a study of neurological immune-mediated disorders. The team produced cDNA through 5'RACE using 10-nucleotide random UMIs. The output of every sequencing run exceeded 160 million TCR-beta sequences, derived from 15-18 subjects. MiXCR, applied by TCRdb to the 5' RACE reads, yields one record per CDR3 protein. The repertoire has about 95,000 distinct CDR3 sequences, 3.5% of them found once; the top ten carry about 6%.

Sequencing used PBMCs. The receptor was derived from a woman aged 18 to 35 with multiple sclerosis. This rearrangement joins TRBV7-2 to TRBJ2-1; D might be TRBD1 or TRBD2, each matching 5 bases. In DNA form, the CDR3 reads TGTGCCAGCAGCTTAGCGGGGCTAGCCCATGAGCAGTTCTTC. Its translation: CASSLAGLAHEQFF.